This T cell receptor beta chain stems from a study of T cells after yellow fever vaccination. The study, taken as a whole, reports: Post-booster reappearance was seen for most primary-vaccination clones (about 96% CD4, around 89% CD8). Just a small share of clonotypes turned up in the CD4 compartment as well as the CD8 compartment.

The V gene lost 5 bases and the J gene lost 4 bases, with 16 bases spanning the gap. CDR1 SGHTA and CDR2 FQGNSA come from the germline V gene. The CDR3 covers 15 residues. TCRdb reanalysed the 5' RACE reads using MiXCR and keeps one entry per CDR3 protein. The sample lists 180,000 or so distinct CDR3 sequences; approximately 9.9% were seen once. Concerning this clonotype: As yet, its antigen is unknown.

This specimen consisted of CD8+ T cells sorted from PBMCs, obtained 15 days after the yellow fever booster vaccination. V and J are TRBV7-2 and TRBJ2-3, with D perhaps given as TRBD1 or TRBD2 (5 bases each). This receptor was identified in a man in his late teens or twenties who received the YFV17D yellow fever vaccine. The CDR3 loop reads CASSQGLRGADTQYF. The DNA for the CDR3 is TGTGCCAGCAGCCAGGGCTTGAGAGGGGCAGATACGCAGTATTTT.